A selection of T cell receptor beta chains follows, all from one sample in a study of cytomegalovirus exposure and HLA in healthy donors. Measured with immunoSEQ multiplex PCR; TCRdb has only the in-frame clones, and not every one. The data hold about 250,000 clones, with approximately 70% observed a single time. Sequencing was performed on PBMCs. The receptors were gathered from a female donor in good health and CMV-seronegative. Both conserved end residues are part of each CDR3. Each record gives: V gene, CDR3 length, CDR3 protein.

V: TRBV7-9; length: 12; CDR3: CASSSGTDTQYF
V: TRBV9; length: 16; CDR3: CASTPNSGSSYNEQFF
V: TRBV7-9; length: 18; CDR3: CSSSPPEDRFPSGNTIYF
V: TRBV15; length: 14; CDR3: CATSRGWGGQPQHF
V: TRBV6-6; length: 14; CDR3: CASGRGGSLDTQYF
V: TRBV25-1; length: 17; CDR3: CASSEGGLAASYNEQFF
V: TRBV6-5; length: 14; CDR3: CASSYRDKNYGYTF
V: TRBV14; length: 15; CDR3: CASRLSGTANYGYTF
V: TRBV11-2; length: 12; CDR3: CASSRTAFEAFF
V: TRBV10-3; length: 16; CDR3: CAISEIDRRMNTEAFF
V: TRBV6-1; length: 19; CDR3: CASSEMVPSWASTGNEQFF
V: TRBV7-9; length: 16; CDR3: CASSLTIGTPNTEAFF
V: TRBV12-5; length: 15; CDR3: CASGPRVTGNQPQHF
V: TRBV28; length: 13; CDR3: CASGGQTNEKLFF
V: TRBV21-1; length: 21; CDR3: CASSKFYLLTSGDPSTDTQYF
V: TRBV6-5; length: 13; CDR3: CASMRGSNTEAFF
V: TRBV5-1; length: 14; CDR3: CASSSDLRTDTQYF
V: TRBV7-2; length: 18; CDR3: CASSLVNRVRAQDSPLHF
V: TRBV5-1; length: 15; CDR3: CASSPSTGGSQTQYF
V: TRBV19; length: 14; CDR3: CATRPRAGGDEQFF
V: TRBV19; length: 16; CDR3: CASSIRQGAGTGELFF
V: TRBV5-1; length: 16; CDR3: CASSLRPPSNTGELFF
V: TRBV27; length: 14; CDR3: CASSRLSHLETQYF
V: TRBV2; length: 13; CDR3: CASRGRSQETQYF
V: TRBV12-5; length: 18; CDR3: CASGLVLGQGIIGNTIYF
V: TRBV7-6; length: 15; CDR3: CASSQGTGGPDTQYF
V: TRBV11-2; length: 15; CDR3: CASSVRTQNTGELFF
V: TRBV6-1; length: 14; CDR3: CASSEGTGIYEQYF
V: TRBV29-1; length: 11; CDR3: CSVDTGTEAFF
V: TRBV27; length: 16; CDR3: CASSLFPTPNSYEQYF
V: TRBV29-1; length: 13; CDR3: CSVSSGYYNEQFF
V: TRBV6-4; length: 16; CDR3: CASSGLAGSSYNEQFF
V: TRBV28; length: 16; CDR3: CASSVNRGQRNQPQHF
V: TRBV28; length: 15; CDR3: CASSNTGGAKNIQYF
V: TRBV4-1; length: 14; CDR3: CASSQAGRTDTQYF
V: TRBV6-5; length: 15; CDR3: CASTRGGSSGNTIYF
V: TRBV7-9; length: 18; CDR3: CASSFLQGALGSGNTIYF
V: TRBV18; length: 14; CDR3: CASSPRGGTDTQYF
V: TRBV14; length: 14; CDR3: CASSLQDTNEKLFF
V: TRBV27; length: 20; CDR3: CASSLYTELAGGTFKNEQFF
V: TRBV25-1; length: 18; CDR3: CASPPIPGTSGRLYEQYF
V: TRBV7-2; length: 14; CDR3: CASSLGTGTDTQYF
V: TRBV6-1; length: 14; CDR3: CASSVQGFTDTQYF
V: TRBV16; length: 13; CDR3: CASSPLGDQGYTF
V: TRBV27; length: 13; CDR3: CASSKGLLNEQYF
V: TRBV28; length: 12; CDR3: CASSLAGAEAFF